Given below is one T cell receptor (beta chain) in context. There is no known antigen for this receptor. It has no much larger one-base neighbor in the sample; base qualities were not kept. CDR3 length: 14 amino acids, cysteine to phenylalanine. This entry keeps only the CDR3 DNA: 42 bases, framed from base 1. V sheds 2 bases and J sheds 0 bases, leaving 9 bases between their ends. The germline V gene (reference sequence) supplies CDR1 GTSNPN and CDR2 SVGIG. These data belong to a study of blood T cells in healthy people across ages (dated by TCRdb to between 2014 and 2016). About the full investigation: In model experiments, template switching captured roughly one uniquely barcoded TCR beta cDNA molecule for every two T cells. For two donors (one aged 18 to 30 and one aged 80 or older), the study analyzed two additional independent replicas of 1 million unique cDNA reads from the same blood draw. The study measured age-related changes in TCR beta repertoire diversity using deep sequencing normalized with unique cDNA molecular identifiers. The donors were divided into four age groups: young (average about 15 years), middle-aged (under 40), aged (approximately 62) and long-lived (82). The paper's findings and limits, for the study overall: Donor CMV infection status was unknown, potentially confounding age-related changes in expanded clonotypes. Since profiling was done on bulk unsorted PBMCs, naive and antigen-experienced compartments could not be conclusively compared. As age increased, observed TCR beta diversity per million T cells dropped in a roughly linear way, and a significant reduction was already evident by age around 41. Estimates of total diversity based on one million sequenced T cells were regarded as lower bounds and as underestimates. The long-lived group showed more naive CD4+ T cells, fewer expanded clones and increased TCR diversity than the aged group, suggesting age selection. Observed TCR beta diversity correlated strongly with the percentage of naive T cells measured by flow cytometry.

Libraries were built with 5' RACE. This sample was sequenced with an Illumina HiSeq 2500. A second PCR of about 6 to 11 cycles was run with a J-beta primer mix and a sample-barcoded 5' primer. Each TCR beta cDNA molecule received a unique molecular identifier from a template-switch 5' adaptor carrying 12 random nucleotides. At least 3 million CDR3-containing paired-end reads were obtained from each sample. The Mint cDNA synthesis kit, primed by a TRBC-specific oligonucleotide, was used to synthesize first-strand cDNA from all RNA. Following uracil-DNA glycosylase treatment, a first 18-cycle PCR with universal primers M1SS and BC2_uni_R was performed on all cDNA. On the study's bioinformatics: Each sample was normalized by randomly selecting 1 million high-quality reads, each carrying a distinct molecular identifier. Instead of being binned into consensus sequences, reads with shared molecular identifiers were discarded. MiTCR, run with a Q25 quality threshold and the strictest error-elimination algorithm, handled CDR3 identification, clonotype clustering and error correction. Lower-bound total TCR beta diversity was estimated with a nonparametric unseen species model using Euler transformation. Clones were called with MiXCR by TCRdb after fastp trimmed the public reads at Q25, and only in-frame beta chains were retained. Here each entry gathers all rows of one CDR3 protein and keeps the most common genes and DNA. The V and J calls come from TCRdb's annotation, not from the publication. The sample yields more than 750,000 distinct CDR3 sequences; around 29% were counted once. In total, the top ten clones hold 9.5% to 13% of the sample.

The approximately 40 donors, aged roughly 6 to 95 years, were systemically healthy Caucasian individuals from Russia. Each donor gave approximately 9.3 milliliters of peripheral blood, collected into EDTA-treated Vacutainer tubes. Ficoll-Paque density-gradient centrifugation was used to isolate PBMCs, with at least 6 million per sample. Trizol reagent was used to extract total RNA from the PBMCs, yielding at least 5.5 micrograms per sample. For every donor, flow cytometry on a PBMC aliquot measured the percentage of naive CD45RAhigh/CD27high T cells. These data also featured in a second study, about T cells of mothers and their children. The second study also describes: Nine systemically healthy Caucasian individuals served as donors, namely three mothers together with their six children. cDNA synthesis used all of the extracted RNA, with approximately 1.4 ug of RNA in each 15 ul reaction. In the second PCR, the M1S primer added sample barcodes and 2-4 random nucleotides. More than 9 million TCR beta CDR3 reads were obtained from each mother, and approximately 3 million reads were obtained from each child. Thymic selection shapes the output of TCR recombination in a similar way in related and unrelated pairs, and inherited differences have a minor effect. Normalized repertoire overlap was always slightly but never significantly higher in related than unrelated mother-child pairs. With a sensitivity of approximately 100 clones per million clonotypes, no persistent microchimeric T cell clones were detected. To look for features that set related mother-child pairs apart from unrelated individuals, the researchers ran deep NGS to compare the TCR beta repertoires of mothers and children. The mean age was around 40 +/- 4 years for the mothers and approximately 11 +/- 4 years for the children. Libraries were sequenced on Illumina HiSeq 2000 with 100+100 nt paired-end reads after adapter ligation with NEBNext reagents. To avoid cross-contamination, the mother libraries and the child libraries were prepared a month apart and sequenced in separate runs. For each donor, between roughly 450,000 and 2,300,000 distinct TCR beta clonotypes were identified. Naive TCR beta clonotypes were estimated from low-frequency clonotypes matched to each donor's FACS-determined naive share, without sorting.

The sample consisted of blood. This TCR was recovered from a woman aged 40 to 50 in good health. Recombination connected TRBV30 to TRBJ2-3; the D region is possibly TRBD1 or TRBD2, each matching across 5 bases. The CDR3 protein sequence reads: CAWSKWGSTDTQYF. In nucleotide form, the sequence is TGTGCCTGGAGTAAATGGGGGAGCACAGATACGCAGTATTTT.